This TCR beta chain appears in the sequencing data of a study of blood T cell repertoires in COVID-19. The CDR3 extends over 16 amino acids. V lost 0 bases and J lost 10; bases outside the gene matches: 12. Germline V CDR1 and CDR2: SNHLY, FYNNEI. Measured with immunoSEQ multiplex PCR; TCRdb has only the in-frame clones, and not every one. The data contain fewer than 600,000 clones, around nine tenths of them singletons. The sample holds one count of this clone. The receptor was derived from a middle-aged woman who had recovered from COVID-19. The genes are TRBV2 and TRBJ2-7; 10 positions agree with TRBD2. Sequencing was carried out using PBMCs or T cells enriched from blood (not recorded which). The CDR3 reads CASSEAPGTSATLQYF. Here the CDR3 DNA reads TGTGCCAGCAGTGAAGCCCCTGGGACTAGCGCCACCCTCCAGTACTTC.